The following is a T cell receptor beta chain sequence with its context. Its antigen is not identified. This record comes from a study of T cells in localized non-small cell lung cancer. Study-wide points: Turning up in adjacent lung were a median around 50 of the top 100 tumor clones. Uninvolved adjacent lung showed the highest T cell clonality, exceeding tumor. A denser population of T cells in blood accompanied longer overall survival. Without multi-region sequencing, intratumor heterogeneity could not be excluded.

Measured with immunoSEQ multiplex PCR; TCRdb has only the in-frame clones, and not every one. The sample holds about 25,000 clones, roughly 90% seen once. Germline lookup yields CDR1 SGHDN and CDR2 FVKESK. Trimming left V 1 base short and J 4 bases short, with 7 bases between. The CDR3 runs 13 residues. The sequence came from a man aged 35-75 years with stage III squamous cell lung carcinoma. V usage is TRBV14 and J usage is TRBJ1-2; maybe TRBD1 (5 bases). Sequenced here: peripheral blood, sampled before any cancer treatment. The CDR3 bases are TGTGCCAGCAGCCAAGTTGGGGCCTATGGCTACACCTTC. It translates to CASSQVGAYGYTF.